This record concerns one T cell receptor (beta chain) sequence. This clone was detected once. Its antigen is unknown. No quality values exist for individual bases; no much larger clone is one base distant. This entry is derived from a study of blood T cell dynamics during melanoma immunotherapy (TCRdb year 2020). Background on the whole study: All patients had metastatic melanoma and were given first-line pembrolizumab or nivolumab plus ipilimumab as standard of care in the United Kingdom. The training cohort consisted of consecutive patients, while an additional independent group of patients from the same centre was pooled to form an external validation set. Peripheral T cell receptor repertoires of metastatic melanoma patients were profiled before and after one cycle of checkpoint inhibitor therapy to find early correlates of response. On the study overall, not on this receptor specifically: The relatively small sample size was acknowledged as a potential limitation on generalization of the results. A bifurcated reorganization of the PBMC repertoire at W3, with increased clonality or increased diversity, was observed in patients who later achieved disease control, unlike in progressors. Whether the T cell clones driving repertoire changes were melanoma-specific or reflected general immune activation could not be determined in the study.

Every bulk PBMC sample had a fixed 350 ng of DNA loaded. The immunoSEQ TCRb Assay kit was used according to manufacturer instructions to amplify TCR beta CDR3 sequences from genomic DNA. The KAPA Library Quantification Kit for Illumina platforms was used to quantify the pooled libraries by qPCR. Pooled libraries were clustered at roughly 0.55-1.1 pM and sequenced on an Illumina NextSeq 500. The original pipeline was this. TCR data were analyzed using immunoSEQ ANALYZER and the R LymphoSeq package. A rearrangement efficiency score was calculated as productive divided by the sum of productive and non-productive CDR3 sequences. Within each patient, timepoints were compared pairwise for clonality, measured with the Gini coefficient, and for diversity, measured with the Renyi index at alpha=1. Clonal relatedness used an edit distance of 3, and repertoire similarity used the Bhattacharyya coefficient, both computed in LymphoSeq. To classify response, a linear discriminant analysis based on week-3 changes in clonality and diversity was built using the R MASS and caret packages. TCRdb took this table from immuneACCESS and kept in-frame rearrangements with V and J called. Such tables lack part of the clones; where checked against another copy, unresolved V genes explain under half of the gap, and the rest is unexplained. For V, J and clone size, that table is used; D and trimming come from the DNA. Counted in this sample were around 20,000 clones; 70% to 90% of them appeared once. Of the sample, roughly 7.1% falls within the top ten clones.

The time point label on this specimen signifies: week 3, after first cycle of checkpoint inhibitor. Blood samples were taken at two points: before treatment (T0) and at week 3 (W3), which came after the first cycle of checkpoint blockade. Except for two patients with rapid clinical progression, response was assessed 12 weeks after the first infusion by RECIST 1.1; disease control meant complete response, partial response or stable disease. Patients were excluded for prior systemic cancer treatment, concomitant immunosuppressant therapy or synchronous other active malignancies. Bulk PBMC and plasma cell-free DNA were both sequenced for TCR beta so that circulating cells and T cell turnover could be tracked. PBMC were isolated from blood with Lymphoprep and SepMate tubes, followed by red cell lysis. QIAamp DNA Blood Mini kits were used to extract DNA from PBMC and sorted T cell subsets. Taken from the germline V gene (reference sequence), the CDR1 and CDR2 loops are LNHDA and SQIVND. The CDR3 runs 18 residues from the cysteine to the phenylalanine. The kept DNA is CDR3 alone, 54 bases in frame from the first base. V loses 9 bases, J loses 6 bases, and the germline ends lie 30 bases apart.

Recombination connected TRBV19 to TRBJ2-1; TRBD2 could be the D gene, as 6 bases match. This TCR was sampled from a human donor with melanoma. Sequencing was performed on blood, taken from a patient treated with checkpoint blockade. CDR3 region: CASTKKTSGTYSGNEQFF. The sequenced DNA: TGTGCCAGCACTAAAAAGACCTCCGGGACTTACTCCGGCAATGAGCAGTTCTTC.